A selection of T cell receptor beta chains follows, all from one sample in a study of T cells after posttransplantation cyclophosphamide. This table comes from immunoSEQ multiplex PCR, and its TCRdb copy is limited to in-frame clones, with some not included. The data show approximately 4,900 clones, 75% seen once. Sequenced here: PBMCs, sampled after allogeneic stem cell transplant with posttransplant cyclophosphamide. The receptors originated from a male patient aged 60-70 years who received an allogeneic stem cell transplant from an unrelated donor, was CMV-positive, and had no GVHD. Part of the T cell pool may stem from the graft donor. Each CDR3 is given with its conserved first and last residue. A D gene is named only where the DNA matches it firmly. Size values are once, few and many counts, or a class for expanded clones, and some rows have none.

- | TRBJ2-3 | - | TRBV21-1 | CASSNTQYF | TGTGCCAGCAGTAATACGCAGTATTTT
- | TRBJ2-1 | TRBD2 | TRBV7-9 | CASSDPGTSGVPHEQFF | TGTGCCAGCAGCGACCCCGGGACTAGCGGGGTCCCCCATGAGCAGTTCTTC
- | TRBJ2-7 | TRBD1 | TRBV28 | CASSSPGQGMFEQYF | TGTGCCAGCTCCTCGCCGGGACAGGGGATGTTCGAGCAGTACTTC
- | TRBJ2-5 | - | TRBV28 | CASSYLLQETQYF | TGTGCCAGCAGCTACTTGCTCCAAGAGACCCAGTACTTC
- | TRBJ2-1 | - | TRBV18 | CASSPNGLNEQFF | TGTGCCAGCTCACCAAACGGGTTGAATGAGCAGTTCTTC
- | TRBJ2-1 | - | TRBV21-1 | CASSPFYNEQFF | TGTGCCAGCAGCCCTTTCTACAATGAGCAGTTCTTC
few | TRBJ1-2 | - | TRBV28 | CASSGRDGYTF | TGTGCCAGCAGTGGGAGGGATGGCTACACCTTC
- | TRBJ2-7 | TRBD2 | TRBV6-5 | CASSSTGGRNEQYF | TGTGCCAGCAGTTCCACGGGGGGGCGTAACGAGCAGTACTTC
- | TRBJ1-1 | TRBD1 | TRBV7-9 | CASSRETGGATTEAFF | TGTGCCAGCAGCAGAGAAACAGGGGGCGCCACCACTGAAGCTTTCTTT
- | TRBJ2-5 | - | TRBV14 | CASSQDRRRGWGQETQYF | TGTGCCAGCAGCCAAGATCGGAGGCGGGGTTGGGGCCAAGAGACCCAGTACTTC
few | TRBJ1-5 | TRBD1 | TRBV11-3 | CATPPRGLQPQHF | TGTGCCACCCCCCCCAGGGGGCTCCAGCCCCAGCATTTT
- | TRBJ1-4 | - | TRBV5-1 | CASSLGHTNEKLFF | TGCGCCAGCAGCTTGGGACACACTAATGAAAAACTGTTTTTT
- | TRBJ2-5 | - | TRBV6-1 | CASSEGGSKETQYF | TGTGCCAGCAGTGAGGGAGGTTCAAAAGAGACCCAGTACTTC
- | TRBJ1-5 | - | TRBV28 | CASSDTHQPQHF | TGTGCCAGCAGCGACACTCATCAGCCCCAGCATTTT
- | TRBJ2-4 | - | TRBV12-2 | CASRYRDTLAKNIQYF | TGTGCAAGTCGCTACCGGGACACTCTAGCCAAAAACATTCAGTACTTC
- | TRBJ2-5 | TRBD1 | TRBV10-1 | CASSPDRQRQETQYF | TGCGCCAGCAGTCCGGACAGGCAGAGACAAGAGACCCAGTACTTC
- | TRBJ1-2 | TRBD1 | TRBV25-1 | CASSDLRAGTGGGYTF | TGTGCCAGCAGTGACCTTAGGGCCGGGACAGGGGGAGGCTACACCTTC
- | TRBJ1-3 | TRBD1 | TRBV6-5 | CASRGTGGSGNTIYF | TGTGCCAGCAGAGGTACAGGGGGCTCTGGAAACACCATATATTTT
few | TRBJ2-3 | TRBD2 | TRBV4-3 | CASSQVRITSGQATDTQYF | TGCGCCAGCAGCCAAGTAAGAATTACTAGCGGGCAAGCCACAGATACGCAGTATTTT
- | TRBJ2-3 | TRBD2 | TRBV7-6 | CASSYSTSGSAKDTQYF | TGTGCCAGCAGCTACTCGACTAGCGGGAGCGCTAAAGATACGCAGTATTTT
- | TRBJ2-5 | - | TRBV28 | CASSFGSAQETQYF | TGTGCCAGCAGTTTTGGTAGCGCTCAAGAGACCCAGTACTTC
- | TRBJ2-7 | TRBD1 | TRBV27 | CASSLSGQGSYEQYF | TGTGCCAGCAGCTTGTCGGGACAGGGTTCCTACGAGCAGTACTTC
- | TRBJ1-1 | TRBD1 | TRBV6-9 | CASRSTGLNTEAFF | TGTGCCAGCAGATCGACAGGGTTGAACACTGAAGCTTTCTTT
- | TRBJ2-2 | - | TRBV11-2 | CASSFTGTGELFF | TGTGCCAGCAGCTTTACAGGGACCGGGGAGCTGTTTTTT
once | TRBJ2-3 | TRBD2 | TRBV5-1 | CASSLWEGRDTQYF | TGCGCCAGCAGCTTGTGGGAGGGTCGGGATACGCAGTATTTT
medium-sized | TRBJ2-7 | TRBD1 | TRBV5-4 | CASSSSTGIYEQYF | TGTGCCAGCAGCTCATCGACAGGGATCTACGAGCAGTACTTC
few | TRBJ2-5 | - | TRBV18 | CASSDLRPGSAGETQYF | TGTGCCAGCTCCGACCTACGACCCGGGAGCGCTGGGGAGACCCAGTACTTC
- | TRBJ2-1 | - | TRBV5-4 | CASSLASSAYNEQFF | TGTGCCAGCAGCTTGGCATCTAGCGCTTATAATGAGCAGTTCTTC
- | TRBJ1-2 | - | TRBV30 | CAWSVGEGSYGYTF | TGTGCCTGGAGTGTTGGGGAGGGCTCCTATGGCTACACCTTC
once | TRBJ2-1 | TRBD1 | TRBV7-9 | CASSLAPGQYNEQFF | TGTGCCAGCAGCTTAGCGCCGGGACAGTACAATGAGCAGTTCTTC
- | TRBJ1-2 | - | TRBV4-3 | CASSQDQGNYGYTF | TGCGCCAGCAGCCAAGACCAGGGTAACTATGGCTACACCTTC
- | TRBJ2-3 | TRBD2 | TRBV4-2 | CASSQGASGGPDTQYF | TGTGCCAGCAGCCAAGGGGCTAGCGGGGGTCCAGATACGCAGTATTTT
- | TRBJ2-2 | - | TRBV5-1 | CASSMMVAPGTGELFF | TGCGCCAGCAGCATGATGGTGGCGCCGGGAACCGGGGAGCTGTTTTTT
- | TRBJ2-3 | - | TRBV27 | CASSLRSGIATDTQYF | TGTGCCAGCAGTTTACGTAGCGGTATTGCCACAGATACGCAGTATTTT
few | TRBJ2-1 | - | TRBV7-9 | CASTEPGGSNEQFF | TGTGCCAGCACCGAACCCGGAGGATCCAATGAGCAGTTCTTC
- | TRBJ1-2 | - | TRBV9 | CASSRLPLGANYGYTF | TGTGCCAGCAGCCGTCTACCCCTGGGGGCAAACTATGGCTACACCTTC
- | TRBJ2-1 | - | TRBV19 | CASSIVLPGRNEQFF | TGTGCCAGTAGTATAGTCCTGCCAGGCCGGAATGAGCAGTTCTTC
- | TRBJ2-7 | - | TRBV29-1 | CSVRSGSYEQYF | TGCAGCGTTAGAAGCGGATCCTACGAGCAGTACTTC
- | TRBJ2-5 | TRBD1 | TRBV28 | CASRPTGGGETQYF | TGTGCCAGCAGACCCACAGGGGGCGGAGAGACCCAGTACTTC
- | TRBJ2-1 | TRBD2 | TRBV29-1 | CGGMGGLVLSYNEQFF | TGCGGCGGGATGGGGGGACTAGTACTCTCCTACAATGAGCAGTTCTTC
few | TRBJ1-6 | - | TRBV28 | CASRQGSYNSPLHF | TGTGCCAGCAGACAGGGCTCCTATAATTCACCCCTCCACTTT
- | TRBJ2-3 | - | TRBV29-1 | CSAAGGRGVDTQYF | TGCAGCGCCGCTGGCGGCAGGGGGGTAGATACGCAGTATTTT
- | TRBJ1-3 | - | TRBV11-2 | CASSFTTGSGNTIYF | TGTGCCAGCAGCTTCACAACGGGCTCTGGAAACACCATATATTTT
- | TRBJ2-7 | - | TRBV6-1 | CASKSGQSYEQYF | TGTGCCAGCAAGTCGGGACAAAGCTACGAGCAGTACTTC
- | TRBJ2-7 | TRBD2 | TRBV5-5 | CASSLAGRRGGDEQYF | TGTGCCAGCAGCTTGGCCGGGAGGAGGGGAGGTGACGAGCAGTACTTC
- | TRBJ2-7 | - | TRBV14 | CASSLSTEKYF | TGTGCCAGCAGCCTTTCTACGGAGAAGTACTTC
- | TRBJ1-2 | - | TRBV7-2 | CASSLGRGGTGYGYTF | TGTGCCAGCAGCTTAGGAAGGGGCGGGACGGGCTATGGCTACACCTTC
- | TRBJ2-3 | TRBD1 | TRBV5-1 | CASSFLTGIRTDTQYF | TGCGCCAGCAGCTTCCTGACAGGGATTCGCACAGATACGCAGTATTTT
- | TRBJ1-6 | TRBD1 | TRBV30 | CAWSLGQAESPLHF | TGTGCCTGGAGCCTGGGACAGGCCGAATCACCCCTCCACTTT
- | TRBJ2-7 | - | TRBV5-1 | CASSLGEMESFYEQYF | TGCGCCAGCAGCTTGGGTGAGATGGAGTCCTTCTACGAGCAGTACTTC
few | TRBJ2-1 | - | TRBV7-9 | CASSLWVQGNEQFF | TGTGCCAGCAGCTTATGGGTCCAGGGGAATGAGCAGTTCTTC
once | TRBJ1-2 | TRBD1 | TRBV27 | CASSSPYRGQYGYTF | TGTGCCAGCAGTTCCCCCTACAGGGGACAATATGGCTACACCTTC
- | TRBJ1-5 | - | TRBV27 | CASSFLGNQPQHF | TGTGCCAGCAGTTTCCTTGGCAATCAGCCCCAGCATTTT
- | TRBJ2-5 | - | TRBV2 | CASSEALPRGGTQYF | TGTGCCAGCAGTGAAGCGCTTCCCAGGGGTGGGACCCAGTACTTC
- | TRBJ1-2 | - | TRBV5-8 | CASSRRGGGGYGYTF | TGTGCCAGCAGCCGAAGAGGAGGAGGAGGCTATGGCTACACCTTC